The 26 T cell receptor beta chains below come from one sample, sequenced in a study of T-cell reconstitution after alpha-beta-depleted transplantation in children. Unique molecular identifiers were used in preparing the TCRbeta library. TCRdb itself ran the PCR reads through MiXCR, one entry per CDR3 protein. This table holds hundreds of thousands of distinct CDR3 sequences, about a sixth found once. Material: PBMCs, mostly from graft donor cells, obtained 360 days after TCRalphabeta/CD19-depleted stem cell transplant. These receptors originate from a boy younger than two who had a stem cell transplant for Wiskott-Aldrich syndrome, so the T cells may come from the graft donor.

This chain connects TRBV3-1 to TRBJ2-7; 7 positions match TRBD2. The CDR3 contains 11 residues. With 2 bases clipped from V and 10 bases from J, the junction kept 2 bases outside the gene matches. The germline CDR1 and CDR2 sequences are LGHDT and YNNKEL (reference sequence). CDR3 region: CASSQREAQYF. The CDR3 DNA reads as TGTGCCAGCAGCCAACGGGAGGCACAGTACTTC.

The chain joins TRBV2 to TRBJ2-5; D gene uncertain. The ends were cut back, 6 bases at V and 7 bases at J, with 15 bases in the middle. Germline V gives CDR1 SNHLY, CDR2 FYNNEI. The CDR3 is 13 residues long. CDR3 coding DNA: TGTGCCAGCAGCGACCCGCAACCGGGGACCCAGTACTTC. Amino acid sequence: CASSDPQPGTQYF.

In this sample, this clonotype turned up a few times. The rearrangement links TRBV3-1 to TRBJ2-2, with D unclear. Trimming left V 1 base short and J 1 base short, with 7 bases between. CDR1 is LGHDT and CDR2 is YNNKEL in the germline V gene (reference sequence). The CDR3 spans 15 residues. The CDR3 sequence is CASSQGTENTGELFF. CDR3 in DNA: TGTGCCAGCAGCCAAGGGACCGAGAACACCGGGGAGCTGTTTTTT.

The chain uses TRBV29-1 and TRBJ2-7; 13 nucleotides match TRBD2. Per germline, CDR1 SQVTM and CDR2 ANQGSEA. The CDR3 has 17 residues. V shed 8 bases, J shed 2 bases, and the junction held 15 bases outside the gene matches. Here the CDR3 DNA reads TGCAGCTACCCCTCAGGACTAGCGGGAGCGTCCGCCTACGAGCAGTACTTC. Translating gives CSYPSGLAGASAYEQYF.

This sequence joins TRBV21-1 and TRBJ2-1; TRBD2 is the table's D call and was not checked against the DNA. TRBV21-1 corresponds to a pseudogene. This CDR3 is built from 16 residues. DNA of the CDR3: TGTGCCAGCAGCAGGACAGGAGCGGGAGGGCAGGGGGAGCAGTTCTTC. It yields the protein CASSRTGAGGQGEQFF.

This clonotype has just a few counts. The chain links TRBV6-1 to TRBJ2-2; D is unclear. Germline V gene lookup returns CDR1 MNHNS and CDR2 SASEGT. The CDR3 has 13 amino acids. Trimming took 7 bases from V and 3 from J, leaving 9 bases between them. The CDR3 DNA follows: TGTGCCAGCATGGGGTCCTACACCGGGGAGCTGTTTTTT. Protein sequence: CASMGSYTGELFF.

The chain recombines TRBV24-1 with TRBJ2-3, with unresolved D. Germline CDR1 KGHDR, CDR2 SFDVKD. This CDR3 comprises 13 residues. With 4 bases removed from V and 5 bases from J, the gap between germline ends came to 9 bases. CDR3: CATSEPPIDTQYF. The CDR3 nucleotides read TGTGCCACCAGTGAACCCCCGATAGATACGCAGTATTTT.

This clonotype turned up a few times. The chain has TRBV7-9 and TRBJ1-5, with D perhaps TRBD1 (5 bases). Germline values: CDR1 SEHNR, CDR2 FQNEAQ (reference sequence). V shed 1 base and J shed 2 bases, with 15 bases lying between them. The CDR3 totals 17 residues. As DNA, the CDR3 is TGTGCCAGCAGCTTAGGGGCTGGGGGTTCAGGCAATCAGCCCCAGCATTTT. Its protein product is CASSLGAGGSGNQPQHF.

This clonotype occurred many times. The rearrangement joins TRBV7-2 to TRBJ1-2; D gene unclear. Trimming took 3 bases from V and 4 from J, leaving 12 bases between them. Germline V CDR1 and CDR2: SGHTA, FQGNSA. The CDR3 totals 14 residues. This CDR3 reads CASSLMGFAYGYTF. The CDR3 bases are TGTGCCAGCAGCTTGATGGGGTTCGCCTATGGCTACACCTTC.

This clonotype was observed a few times. This chain connects TRBV4-1 to TRBJ1-5; D is perhaps TRBD1 (5 bases). This CDR3 region has 15 residues. V lost 4 bases, J lost 6 bases, and 16 bases lay in between. Germline V gene sequence: CDR1 MGHRA, CDR2 YSYEKL. CDR3 bases: TGCGCCAGCAGCCCAGTTGTTGCAGGGAGTCAGCCCCAGCATTTT. It codes for CASSPVVAGSQPQHF.

This clonotype was recorded a few times. The CDR3 DNA reads TGTGCCAGCAGTACAGGGGGCAATGAGCAGTTCTTC. The encoded protein is CASSTGGNEQFF. V and J are TRBV27 and TRBJ2-1; TRBD1 matches at 8 bases. V dropped 5 bases and J dropped 6; count of bases not matched to a gene: 0. The CDR3 is 12 residues long. Germline V gives CDR1 MNHEY, CDR2 SMNVEV (reference sequence).

The table lists this clonotype with a few counts. The V gene is TRBV18, the J gene TRBJ2-1, with D possibly called TRBD1 or TRBD2 (5 bases each). V lost 3 bases and J lost 10, with 19 bases in between. Germline V CDR1 and CDR2: KGHSH, LQKENI. This CDR3 has 15 amino acids. This chain's CDR3 is CASSPGRTAPGEQFF. CDR3 in DNA: TGTGCCAGCTCACCGGGACGTACTGCCCCGGGGGAGCAGTTCTTC.

There are a few counts of this clonotype. The chain recombines TRBV5-5 with TRBJ2-6; 8 bases line up with TRBD1. CDR1 and CDR2 (germline): SGHKS, YYEKEE (reference sequence). J lost 2 bases, V lost 4 bases, and 5 bases had no gene match. The CDR3 is 16 residues long. CDR3 sequence reads: CASSLRTGTGANVLTF. CDR3 DNA sequence: TGTGCCAGCAGCCTCCGGACAGGGACTGGGGCCAACGTCCTGACTTTC.

CDR3 region: CASSLRVNRITDTQYF. The CDR3 nucleotides are TGTGCCAGCAGCCTAAGAGTAAACAGAATCACAGATACGCAGTATTTT. This chain connects TRBV3-1 to TRBJ2-3; D is uncertain. Germline assignment: CDR1 LGHDT and CDR2 YNNKEL (reference sequence). The CDR3 is 16 residues long. Deletions cut 4 bases from V and 2 bases from J, with 16 bases between.

This clonotype was found a few times. In DNA form, the CDR3 reads TGCAGCGTTTCTGAAGGCCCCCGATGGTACTTC. Translating it yields CSVSEGPRWYF. V usage is TRBV29-1 and J usage is TRBJ2-5; no definite D call. CDR3 size: 11 residues. V was trimmed by 5 bases and J by 13 bases, leaving 17 bases between them. The germline V gene encodes CDR1 SQVTM and CDR2 ANQGSEA.

The chain has TRBV25-1 and TRBJ2-7, with D possibly being TRBD1 or TRBD2 (6 bases each). The CDR3 contains 13 residues. The V end lost 5 bases, the J end lost 6 bases, and 14 bases lay between the germline ends. The germline V gene encodes CDR1 MGHDK and CDR2 SYGVNS. The DNA for the CDR3 is TGTGCCAGCAGTATCACCCCGGGGGCCGAGCAGTACTTC. Protein product: CASSITPGAEQYF.

This clonotype was picked up a small number of times. This rearrangement joins TRBV27 to TRBJ2-5; 13 bases align to TRBD2. The CDR3 spans 17 residues. V lost 2 bases and J lost 2; bases outside the gene matches: 5. Germline CDR1 MNHEY, CDR2 SMNVEV (reference sequence). The chain's CDR3 is CASSLGLAGDLQETQYF. The CDR3 DNA is TGTGCCAGCAGTTTAGGACTAGCGGGGGACTTGCAAGAGACCCAGTACTTC.

The chain carries TRBV10-2 and TRBJ2-1; TRBD2 aligns across 8 bases. CDR3 length: 15 residues. Trimming took 2 bases from V and 12 from J; bases not matched to a gene: 12. Germline V CDR1 and CDR2: WSHSY, SAAADI. The CDR3 protein is CASSEPAAGGPWQFF. The CDR3, as DNA: TGCGCCAGCAGTGAGCCGGCCGCGGGAGGTCCCTGGCAGTTCTTC.

This clonotype has only a few counts. The rearrangement links TRBV5-1 to TRBJ2-1, with 8 bases fitting TRBD2. The trim removed 0 bases at V and 4 bases at J, leaving 9 bases unmatched. Germline loops: CDR1 SGHRS, CDR2 YFSETQ. CDR3 length equals 17 residues. The CDR3 sequence is CASSLDIIAGRYNEQFF. The CDR3, as DNA: TGCGCCAGCAGCTTGGACATTATAGCGGGACGGTACAATGAGCAGTTCTTC.

The gene calls are TRBV20-1 and TRBJ2-3; 7 bases line up with TRBD1. The CDR3 loop spans 14 amino acids. J lost 4 bases, V lost 4 bases, and 8 bases had no gene match. From germline, CDR1 is DFQATT and CDR2 SNEGSKA (reference sequence). CDR3 in amino acids: CSAMTGRGPDTQYF. The CDR3 DNA follows: TGCAGTGCTATGACAGGGCGCGGACCAGATACGCAGTATTTT.

The rearrangement links TRBV5-5 to TRBJ2-5, with 7 nucleotides matching TRBD2. CDR1 is SGHKS and CDR2 is YYEKEE in the germline V gene (reference sequence). V lost 2 bases to trimming and J lost 4 bases; unmatched junction nucleotides: 5. CDR3 length: 14 residues. CDR3 loop: CASSLSGVGETQYF. CDR3 in DNA: TGTGCCAGCAGCTTAAGCGGGGTTGGAGAGACCCAGTACTTC.

This clonotype showed up just a few times. The chain links TRBV14 to TRBJ2-5; possible D gene TRBD1, 5 bases. CDR3 length: 16 amino acids. V dropped 1 base and J dropped 2 bases, with 14 bases sitting between them. CDR1 and CDR2 from the germline V gene are SGHDN and FVKESK. For the CDR3, the DNA is TGTGCCAGCAGCCAAGTTTGGGGCCTGCGACAAGAGACCCAGTACTTC. It specifies CASSQVWGLRQETQYF.

This clonotype has just a few counts. This rearrangement joins TRBV7-2 to TRBJ2-7, with D tentatively TRBD2 (5 bases). The CDR3 length is 13 residues. Germline V gives CDR1 SGHTA, CDR2 FQGNSA. The V gene lost 4 bases and the J gene lost 3 bases, with 10 bases spanning the gap. The CDR3 region has the DNA TGTGCCAGCAGCTCGCGAGCGGACTACGAGCAGTACTTC. Protein product: CASSSRADYEQYF.

CDR3 in amino acids: CASSQEGTEQFF. CDR3 bases: TGCGCCAGCAGCCAAGAGGGGACTGAGCAGTTCTTC. V is TRBV4-1 and J is TRBJ2-1; D might be TRBD1 or TRBD2, each matching 5 bases. V lost 0 bases and J 9 bases, leaving 6 bases between the germline ends. Germline V lookup: CDR1 MGHRA, CDR2 YSYEKL. The CDR3 is made up of 12 amino acids.

This clonotype was counted only a few times. CDR3 amino acids: CASSLGVHQPQHF. The CDR3 DNA is TGTGCCAGCAGCTTAGGGGTCCATCAGCCCCAGCATTTT. The chain employs TRBV7-2 and TRBJ1-5, with D unresolved. Germline CDR1 and CDR2: SGHTA and FQGNSA. This CDR3 has 13 residues. Deletions cut 1 base from V and 5 bases from J, with 6 bases between.

The chain has TRBV19 and TRBJ2-2, with D perhaps matching TRBD2 (6 bases). CDR1 is LNHDA, CDR2 SQIVND, per germline (reference sequence). The CDR3 is 13 residues long. Trimming took off 4 bases at V and 6 bases at J, with 9 bases between the two ends. The CDR3 spells CASSTSVAGELFF. CDR3 in DNA: TGTGCCAGTAGTACTAGCGTGGCCGGGGAGCTGTTTTTT.